Following are 2 T cell receptor beta chains from one sample sequenced in a study of blood T cells in healthy people across ages (dated by TCRdb to about 2015). Preparation of the library involved 5' RACE. The listed sequencing device is Illumina HiSeq 2500. A second roughly 6 to 11 cycle PCR used a sample-barcoded 5' primer and a J-beta primer mix. The public reads were run again by TCRdb, first through fastp at Q25 and then through MiXCR, and only productive beta chains were kept. One record per CDR3 amino acid sequence lists the most common genes and DNA. The sample data list 850,000 to 1,000,000 distinct CDR3 sequences, and 51% of these were observed just once. The top ten hold about a fifth of the sample. Input material: blood. The receptors derive from a woman between 55 and 75 years old in good health.

With regard to this clonotype: The final CDR3 position lacks the conserved phenylalanine or tryptophan, pointing to a likely read error. The rearrangement uses TRBV3-1 and TRBJ2-7, with D hard to call. The germline V gene has CDR1 LGHDT and CDR2 YNNKEL (reference sequence). This CDR3 contains 15 residues. V was trimmed by 0 bases and J by 3 bases, leaving 12 bases between them. This CDR3 is CASSQEGGSIYEQYL. CDR3 nucleotides: TGTGCCAGCAGCCAAGAGGGCGGAAGCATCTACGAGCAGTACTTA.

The V and J genes are TRBV28 and TRBJ2-1, with 10 nucleotides matching TRBD2. Looked up from germline, CDR1 is MDHEN and CDR2 is SYDVKM. V lost 4 bases and J lost 5; bases outside the gene matches: 5. This CDR3 comprises 15 residues. For the CDR3, the DNA is TGTGCCAGCAGTTGGGGAGCGGGAGGGAACAATGAGCAGTTCTTC. It translates to CASSWGAGGNNEQFF.